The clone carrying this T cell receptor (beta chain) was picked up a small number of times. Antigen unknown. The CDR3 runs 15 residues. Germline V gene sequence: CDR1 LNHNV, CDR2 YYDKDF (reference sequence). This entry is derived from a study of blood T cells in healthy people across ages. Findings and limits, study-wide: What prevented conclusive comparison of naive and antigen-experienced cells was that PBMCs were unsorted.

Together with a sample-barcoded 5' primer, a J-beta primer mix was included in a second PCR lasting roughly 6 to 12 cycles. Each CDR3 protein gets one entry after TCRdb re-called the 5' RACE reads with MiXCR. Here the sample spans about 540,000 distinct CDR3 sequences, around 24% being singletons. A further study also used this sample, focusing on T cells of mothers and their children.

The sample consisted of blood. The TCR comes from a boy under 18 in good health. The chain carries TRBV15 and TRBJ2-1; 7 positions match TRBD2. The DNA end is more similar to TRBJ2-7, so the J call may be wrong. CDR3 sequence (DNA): TGTGCCACCAAAACCTCTGGGGGGGTGGGCGGCGAGCAGTACTTC. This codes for CATKTSGGVGGEQYF.